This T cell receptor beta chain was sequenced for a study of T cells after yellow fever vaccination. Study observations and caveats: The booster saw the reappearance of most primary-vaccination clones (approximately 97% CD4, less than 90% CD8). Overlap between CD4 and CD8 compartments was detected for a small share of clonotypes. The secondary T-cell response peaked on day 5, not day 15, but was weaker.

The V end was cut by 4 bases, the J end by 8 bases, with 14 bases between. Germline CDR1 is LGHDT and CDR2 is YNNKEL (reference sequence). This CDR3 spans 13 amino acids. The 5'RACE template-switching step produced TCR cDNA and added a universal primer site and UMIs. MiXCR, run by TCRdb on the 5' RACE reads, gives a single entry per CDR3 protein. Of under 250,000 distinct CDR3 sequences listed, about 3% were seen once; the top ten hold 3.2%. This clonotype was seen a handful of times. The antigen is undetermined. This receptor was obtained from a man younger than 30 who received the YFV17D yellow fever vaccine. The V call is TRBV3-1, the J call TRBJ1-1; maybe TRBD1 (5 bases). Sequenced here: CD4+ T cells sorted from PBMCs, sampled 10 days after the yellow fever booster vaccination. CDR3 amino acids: CASSPPAGREAFF. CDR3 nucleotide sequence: TGTGCCAGCAGCCCGCCTGCGGGACGGGAAGCTTTCTTT.